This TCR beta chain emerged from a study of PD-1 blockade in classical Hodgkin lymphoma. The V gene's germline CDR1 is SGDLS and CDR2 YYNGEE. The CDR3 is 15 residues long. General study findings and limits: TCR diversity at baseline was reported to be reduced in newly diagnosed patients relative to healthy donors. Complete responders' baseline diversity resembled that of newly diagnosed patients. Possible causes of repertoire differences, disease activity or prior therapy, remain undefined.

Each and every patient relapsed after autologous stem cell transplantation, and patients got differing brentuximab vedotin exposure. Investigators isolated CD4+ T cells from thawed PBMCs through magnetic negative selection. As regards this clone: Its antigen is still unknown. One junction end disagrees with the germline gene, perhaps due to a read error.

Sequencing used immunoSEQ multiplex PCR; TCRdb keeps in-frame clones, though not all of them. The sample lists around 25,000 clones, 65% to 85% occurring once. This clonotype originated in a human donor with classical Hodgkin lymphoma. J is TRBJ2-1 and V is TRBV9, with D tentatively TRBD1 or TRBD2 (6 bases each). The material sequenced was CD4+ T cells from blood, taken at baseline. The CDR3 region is CASSTMGGSNNEQFF. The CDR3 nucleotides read TGTGCCAGCAGCACCATGGGGGGCTCCAACAATGAGCAGTTCTTC.